A single T cell receptor (beta chain) is shown here with its context. Clones were read by immunoSEQ multiplex PCR, and TCRdb kept only the in-frame ones, dropping some. The repertoire holds about 1.5 million clones, with 95% to 99% as singletons. This specimen comes from a study of shared clonotypes between healthy human individuals. Per germline, CDR1 SGHVS and CDR2 FQNEAQ. The CDR3 has 13 amino acids. Between the trimmed V and J ends, which lost 3 bases and 5 bases, there was a span of 8 bases. The TCR comes from a man aged 30 to 45 in good health. The specimen sequenced was naive CD4+ T cells sorted from blood. The subset is: CD45RA+ positively selected. This rearrangement joins TRBV7-8 to TRBJ1-3; D gene uncertain. CDR3: CASSFLPRNTIYF. For the CDR3, the DNA is TGTGCCAGCAGCTTCCTACCCCGAAACACCATATATTTT.